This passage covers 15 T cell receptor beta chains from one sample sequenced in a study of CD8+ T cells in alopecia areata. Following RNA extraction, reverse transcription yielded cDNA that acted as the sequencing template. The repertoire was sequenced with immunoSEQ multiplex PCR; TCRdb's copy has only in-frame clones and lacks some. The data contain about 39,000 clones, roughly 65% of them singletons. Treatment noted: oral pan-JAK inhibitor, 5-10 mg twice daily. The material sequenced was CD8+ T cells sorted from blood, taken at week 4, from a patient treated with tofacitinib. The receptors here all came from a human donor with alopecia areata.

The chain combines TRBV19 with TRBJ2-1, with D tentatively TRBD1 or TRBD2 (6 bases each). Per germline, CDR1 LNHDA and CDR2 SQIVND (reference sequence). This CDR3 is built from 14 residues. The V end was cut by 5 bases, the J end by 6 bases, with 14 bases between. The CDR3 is CASSLGGPVNEQFF. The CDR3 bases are TGTGCCAGTAGTCTTGGGGGGCCGGTCAATGAGCAGTTCTTC.

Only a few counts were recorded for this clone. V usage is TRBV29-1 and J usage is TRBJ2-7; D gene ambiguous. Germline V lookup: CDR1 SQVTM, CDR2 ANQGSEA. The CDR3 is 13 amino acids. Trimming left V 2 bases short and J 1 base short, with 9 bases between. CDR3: CSVELRDSYEQYF. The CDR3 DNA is TGCAGCGTTGAATTAAGGGATTCCTACGAGCAGTACTTC.

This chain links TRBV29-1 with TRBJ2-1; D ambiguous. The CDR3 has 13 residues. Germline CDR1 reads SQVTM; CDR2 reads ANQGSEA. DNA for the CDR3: TGCACCTCTTGTTGTGGGCCGAACAATGAGCAGTTCTTC. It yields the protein CTSCCGPNNEQFF.

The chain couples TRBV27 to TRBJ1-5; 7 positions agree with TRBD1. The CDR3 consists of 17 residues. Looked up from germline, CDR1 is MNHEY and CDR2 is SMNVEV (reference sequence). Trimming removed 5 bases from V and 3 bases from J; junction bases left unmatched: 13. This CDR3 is CASSPSDRQGPNQPQHF. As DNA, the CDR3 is TGTGCCAGCAGTCCGTCTGACCGACAGGGCCCCAATCAGCCCCAGCATTTT.

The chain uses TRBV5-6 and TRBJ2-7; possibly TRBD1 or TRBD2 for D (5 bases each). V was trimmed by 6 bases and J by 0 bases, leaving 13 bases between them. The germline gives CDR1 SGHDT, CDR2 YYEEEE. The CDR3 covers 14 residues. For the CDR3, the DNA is TGTGCCAGCACCCGAGAGGGGACCTCCTACGAGCAGTACTTC. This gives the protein CASTREGTSYEQYF.

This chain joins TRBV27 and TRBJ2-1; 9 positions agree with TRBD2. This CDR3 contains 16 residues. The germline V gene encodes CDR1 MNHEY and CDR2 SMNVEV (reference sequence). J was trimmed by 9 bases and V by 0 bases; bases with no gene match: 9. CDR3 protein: CASSLSIGGGATEQFF. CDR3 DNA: TGTGCCAGCAGTTTATCGATTGGCGGGGGGGCCACTGAGCAGTTCTTC.

DNA of the CDR3: TGTGCCAGCAGCTTAGACACCCAGTACTTC. Translation: CASSLDTQYF. This rearrangement joins TRBV7-3 to TRBJ2-5; the D is unclear. From germline, CDR1 is SGHTA and CDR2 FQGTGA. The germline V and J ends were trimmed by 2 bases and 8 bases, with 3 bases remaining between them. This CDR3 contains 10 residues. The full variable domain, in which reference TRBV7-3 and TRBJ2-5 provide the parts outside the CDR3, is GAGVSQTPSNKVTEKGKYVELRCDPISGHTALYWYRQSLGQGPEFLIYFQGTGAADDSGLPNDRFFAVRPEGSVSTLKIQRTERGDSAVYLCASSLDTQYFGPGTRLLVL.

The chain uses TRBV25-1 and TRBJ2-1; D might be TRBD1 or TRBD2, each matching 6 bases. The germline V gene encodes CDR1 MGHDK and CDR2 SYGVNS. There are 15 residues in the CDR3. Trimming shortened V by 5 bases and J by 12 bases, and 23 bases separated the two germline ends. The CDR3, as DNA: TGTGCCAGCAGTACCCCCGAGGGGGGCCACTTCAGGCAGTTCTTC. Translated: CASSTPEGGHFRQFF.

Here the CDR3 DNA reads TGCAGCGTTGAATCATCTAATGAATCCTACGAGCAGTACTTC. This encodes CSVESSNESYEQYF. The rearrangement links TRBV29-1 to TRBJ2-7; D is unresolved. CDR1 SQVTM and CDR2 ANQGSEA come from the germline V gene. The length of the CDR3 is 14 residues. Trimming removed 2 bases from V and 1 base from J, with 12 bases in between.

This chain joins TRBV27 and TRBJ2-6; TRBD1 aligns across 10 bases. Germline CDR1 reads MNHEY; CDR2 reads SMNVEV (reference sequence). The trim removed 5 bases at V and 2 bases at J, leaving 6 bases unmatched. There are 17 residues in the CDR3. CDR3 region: CASSTRQGAAGANVLTF. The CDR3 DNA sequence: TGTGCCAGCAGTACCAGACAGGGGGCGGCTGGGGCCAACGTCCTGACTTTC. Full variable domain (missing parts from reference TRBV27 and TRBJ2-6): EAQVTQNPRYLITVTGKKLTVTCSQNMNHEYMSWYRQDPGLGLRQIYYSMNVEVTDKGDVPEGYKVSRKEKRNFPLILESPSPNQTSLYFCASSTRQGAAGANVLTFGAGSRLTVL.

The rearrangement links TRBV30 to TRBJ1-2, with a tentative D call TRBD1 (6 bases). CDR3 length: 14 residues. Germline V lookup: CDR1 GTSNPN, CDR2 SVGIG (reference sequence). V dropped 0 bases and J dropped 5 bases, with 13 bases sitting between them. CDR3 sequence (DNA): TGTGCCTGGAGTGTACCCAACAGGGAGTATGGCTACACCTTC. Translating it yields CAWSVPNREYGYTF.

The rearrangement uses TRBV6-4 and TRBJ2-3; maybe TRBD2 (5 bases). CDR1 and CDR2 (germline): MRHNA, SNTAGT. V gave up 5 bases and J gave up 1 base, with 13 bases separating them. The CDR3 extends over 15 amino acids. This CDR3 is CASSQRSEGTDTQYF. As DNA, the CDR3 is TGTGCCAGCAGTCAACGTAGCGAAGGCACAGATACGCAGTATTTT.

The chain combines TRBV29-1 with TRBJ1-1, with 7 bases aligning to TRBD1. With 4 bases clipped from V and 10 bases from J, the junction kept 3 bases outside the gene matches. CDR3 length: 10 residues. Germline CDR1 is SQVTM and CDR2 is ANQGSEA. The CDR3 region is CSVVQGVAFF. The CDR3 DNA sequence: TGCAGCGTTGTGCAGGGGGTAGCTTTCTTT.

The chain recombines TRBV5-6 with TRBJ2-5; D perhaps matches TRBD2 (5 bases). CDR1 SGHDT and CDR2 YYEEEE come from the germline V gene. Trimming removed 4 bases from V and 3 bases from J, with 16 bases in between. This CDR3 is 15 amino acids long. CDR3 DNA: TGTGCCAGCAGCAAAACGGCCCGGGATGAAGAGACCCAGTACTTC. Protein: CASSKTARDEETQYF.

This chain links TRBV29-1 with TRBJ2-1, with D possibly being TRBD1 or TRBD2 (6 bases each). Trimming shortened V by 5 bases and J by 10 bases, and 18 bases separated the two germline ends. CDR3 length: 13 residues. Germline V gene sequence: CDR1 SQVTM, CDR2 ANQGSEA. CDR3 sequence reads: CSVWDTGVGEQFF. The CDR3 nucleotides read TGCAGCGTTTGGGACACGGGGGTTGGCGAGCAGTTCTTC.